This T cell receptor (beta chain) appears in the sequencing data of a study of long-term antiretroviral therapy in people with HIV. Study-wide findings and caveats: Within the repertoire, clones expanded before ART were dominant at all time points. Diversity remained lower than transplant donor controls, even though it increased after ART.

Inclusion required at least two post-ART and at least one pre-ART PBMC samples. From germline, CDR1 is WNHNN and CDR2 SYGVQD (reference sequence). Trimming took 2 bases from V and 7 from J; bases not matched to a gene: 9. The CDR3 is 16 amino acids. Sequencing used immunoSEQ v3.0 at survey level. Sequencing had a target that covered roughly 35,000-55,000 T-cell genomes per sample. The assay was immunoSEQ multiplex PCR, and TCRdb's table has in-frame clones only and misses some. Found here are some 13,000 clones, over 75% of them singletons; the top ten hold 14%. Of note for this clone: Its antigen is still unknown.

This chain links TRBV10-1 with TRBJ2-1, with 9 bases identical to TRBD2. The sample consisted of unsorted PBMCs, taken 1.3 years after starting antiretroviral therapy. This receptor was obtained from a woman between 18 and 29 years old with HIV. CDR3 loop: CASSEIGLAPGNEQFF. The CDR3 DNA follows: TGCGCCAGCAGTGAGATAGGACTAGCGCCAGGGAATGAGCAGTTCTTC.